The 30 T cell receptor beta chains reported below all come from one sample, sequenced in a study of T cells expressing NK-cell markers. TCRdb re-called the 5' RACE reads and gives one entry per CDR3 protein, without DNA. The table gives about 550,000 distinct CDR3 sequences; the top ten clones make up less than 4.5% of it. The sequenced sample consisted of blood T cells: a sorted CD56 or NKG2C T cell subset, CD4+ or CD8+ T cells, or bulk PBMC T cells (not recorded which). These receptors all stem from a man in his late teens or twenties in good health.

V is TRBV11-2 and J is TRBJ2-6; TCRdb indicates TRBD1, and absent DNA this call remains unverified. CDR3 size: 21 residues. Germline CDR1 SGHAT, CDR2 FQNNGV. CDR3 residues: CASSLEGIPGQGATGANVLTF.

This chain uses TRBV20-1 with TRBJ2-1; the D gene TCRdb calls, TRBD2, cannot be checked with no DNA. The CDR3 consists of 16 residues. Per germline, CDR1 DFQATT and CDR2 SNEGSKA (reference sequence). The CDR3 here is CSARDGGRVLYNEQFF.

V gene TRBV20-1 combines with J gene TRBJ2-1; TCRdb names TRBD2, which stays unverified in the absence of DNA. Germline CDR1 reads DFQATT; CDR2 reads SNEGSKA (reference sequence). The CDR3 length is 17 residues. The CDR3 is CSARDLFNLAGVNEQFF.

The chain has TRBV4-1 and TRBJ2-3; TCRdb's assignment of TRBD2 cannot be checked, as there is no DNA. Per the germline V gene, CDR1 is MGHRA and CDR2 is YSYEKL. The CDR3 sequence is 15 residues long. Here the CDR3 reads CASSPGLGDTDTQYF.

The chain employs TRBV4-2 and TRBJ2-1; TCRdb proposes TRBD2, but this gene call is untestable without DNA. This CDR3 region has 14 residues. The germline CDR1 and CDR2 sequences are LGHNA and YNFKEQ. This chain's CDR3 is CASSQDGASDEQFF.

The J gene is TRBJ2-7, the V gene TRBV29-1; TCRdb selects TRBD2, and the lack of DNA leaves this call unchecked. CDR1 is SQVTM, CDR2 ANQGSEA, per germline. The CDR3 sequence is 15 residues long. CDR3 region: CSVWGLAGGAYEQYF.

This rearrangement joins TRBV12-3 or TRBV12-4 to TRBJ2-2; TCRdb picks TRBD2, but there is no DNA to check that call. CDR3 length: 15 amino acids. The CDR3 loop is CASSLRDSYTGELFF.

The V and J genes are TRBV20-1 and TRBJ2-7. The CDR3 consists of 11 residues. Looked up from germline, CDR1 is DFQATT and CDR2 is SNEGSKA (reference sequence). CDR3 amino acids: CSARLYGEQYF.

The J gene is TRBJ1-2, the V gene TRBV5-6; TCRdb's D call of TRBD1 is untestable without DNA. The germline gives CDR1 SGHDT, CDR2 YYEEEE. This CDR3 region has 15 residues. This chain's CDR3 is CASSLSPGMSYGYTF.

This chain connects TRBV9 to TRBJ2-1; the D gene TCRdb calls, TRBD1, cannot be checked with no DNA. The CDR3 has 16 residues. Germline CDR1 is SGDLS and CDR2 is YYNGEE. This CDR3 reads CASSVDSGASYNEQFF. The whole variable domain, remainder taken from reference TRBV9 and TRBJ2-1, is DSGVTQTPKHLITATGQRVTLRCSPRSGDLSVYWYQQSLDQGLQFLIQYYNGEERAKGNILERFSAQQFPDLHSELNLSSLELGDSALYFCASSVDSGASYNEQFFGPGTRLTVL.

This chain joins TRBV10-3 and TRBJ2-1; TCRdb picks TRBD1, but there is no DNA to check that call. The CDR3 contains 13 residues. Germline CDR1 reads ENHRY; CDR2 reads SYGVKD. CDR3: CATRTSPTGEQFF.

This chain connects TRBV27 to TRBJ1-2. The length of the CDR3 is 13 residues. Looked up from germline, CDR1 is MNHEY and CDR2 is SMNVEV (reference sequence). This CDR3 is CASRAFGNYGYTF.

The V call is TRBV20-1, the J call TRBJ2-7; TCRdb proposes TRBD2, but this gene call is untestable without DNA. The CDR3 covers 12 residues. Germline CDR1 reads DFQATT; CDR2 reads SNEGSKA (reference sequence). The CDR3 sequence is CSAPGPYYEQYF.

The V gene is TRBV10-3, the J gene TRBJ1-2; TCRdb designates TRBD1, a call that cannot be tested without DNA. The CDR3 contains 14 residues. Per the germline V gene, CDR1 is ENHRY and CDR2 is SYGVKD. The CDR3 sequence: CAISGLDTPRGYTF.

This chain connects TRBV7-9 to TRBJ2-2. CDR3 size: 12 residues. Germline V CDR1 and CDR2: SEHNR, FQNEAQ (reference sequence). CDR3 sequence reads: CASSPSPGELFF.

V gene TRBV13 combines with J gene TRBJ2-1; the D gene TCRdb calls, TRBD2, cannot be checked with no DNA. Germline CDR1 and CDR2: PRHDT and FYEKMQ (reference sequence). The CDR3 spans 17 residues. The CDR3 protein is CASSLGLAGGSWVEQFF.

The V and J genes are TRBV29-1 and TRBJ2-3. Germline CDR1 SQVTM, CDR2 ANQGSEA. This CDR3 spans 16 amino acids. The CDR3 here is CSVEDQASLSTDTQYF.

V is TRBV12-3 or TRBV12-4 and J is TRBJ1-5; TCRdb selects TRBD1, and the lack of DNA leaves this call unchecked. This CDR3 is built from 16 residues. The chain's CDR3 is CASTPSADSSNQPQHF.

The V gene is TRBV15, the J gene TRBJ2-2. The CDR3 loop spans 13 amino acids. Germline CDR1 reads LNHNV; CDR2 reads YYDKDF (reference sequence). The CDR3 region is CATSRDRPGELFF.

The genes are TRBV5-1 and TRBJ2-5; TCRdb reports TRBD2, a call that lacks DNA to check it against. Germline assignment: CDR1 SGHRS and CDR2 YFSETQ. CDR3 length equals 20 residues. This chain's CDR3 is CASSLDLVVGLAGVGETQYF.

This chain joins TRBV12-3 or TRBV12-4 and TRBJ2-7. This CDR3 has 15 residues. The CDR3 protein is CASSLGQGSAHEQYF.

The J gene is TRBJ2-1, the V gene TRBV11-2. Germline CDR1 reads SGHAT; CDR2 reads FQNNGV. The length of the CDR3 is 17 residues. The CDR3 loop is CASSLDLAGGPENEQFF.

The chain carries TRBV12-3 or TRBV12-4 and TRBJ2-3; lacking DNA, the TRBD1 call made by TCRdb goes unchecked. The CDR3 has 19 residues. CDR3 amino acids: CASSFSSRFGGASTDTQYF.

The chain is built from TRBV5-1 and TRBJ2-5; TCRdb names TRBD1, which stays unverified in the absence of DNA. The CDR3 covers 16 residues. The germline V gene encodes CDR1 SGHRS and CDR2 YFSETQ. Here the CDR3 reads CASSLAGTGVPETQYF.

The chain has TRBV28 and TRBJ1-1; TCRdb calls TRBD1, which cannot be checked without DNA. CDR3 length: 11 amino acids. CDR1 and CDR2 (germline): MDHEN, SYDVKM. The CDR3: CASSPGVRAFF.

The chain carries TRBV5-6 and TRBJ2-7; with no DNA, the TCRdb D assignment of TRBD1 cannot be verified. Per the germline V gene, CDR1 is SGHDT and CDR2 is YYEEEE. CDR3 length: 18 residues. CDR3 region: CASSADGAGHSRGYEQYF.

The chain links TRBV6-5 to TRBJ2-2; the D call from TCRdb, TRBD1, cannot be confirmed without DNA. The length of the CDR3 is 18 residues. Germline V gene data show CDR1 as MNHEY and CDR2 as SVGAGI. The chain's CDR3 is CASSYTPRTNANTGELFF.

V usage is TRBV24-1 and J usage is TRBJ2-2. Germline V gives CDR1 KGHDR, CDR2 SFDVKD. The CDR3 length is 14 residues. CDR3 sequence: CATRGGTNTGELFF.

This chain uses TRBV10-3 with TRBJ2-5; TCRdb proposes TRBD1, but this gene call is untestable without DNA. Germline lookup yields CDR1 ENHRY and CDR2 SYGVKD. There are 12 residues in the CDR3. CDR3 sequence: CAISGDPVTQYF.

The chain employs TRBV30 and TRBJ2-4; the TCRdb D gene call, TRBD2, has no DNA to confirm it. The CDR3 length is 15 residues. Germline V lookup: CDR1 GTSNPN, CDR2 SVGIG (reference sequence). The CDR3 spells CAWNGLGDPQNIQYF.